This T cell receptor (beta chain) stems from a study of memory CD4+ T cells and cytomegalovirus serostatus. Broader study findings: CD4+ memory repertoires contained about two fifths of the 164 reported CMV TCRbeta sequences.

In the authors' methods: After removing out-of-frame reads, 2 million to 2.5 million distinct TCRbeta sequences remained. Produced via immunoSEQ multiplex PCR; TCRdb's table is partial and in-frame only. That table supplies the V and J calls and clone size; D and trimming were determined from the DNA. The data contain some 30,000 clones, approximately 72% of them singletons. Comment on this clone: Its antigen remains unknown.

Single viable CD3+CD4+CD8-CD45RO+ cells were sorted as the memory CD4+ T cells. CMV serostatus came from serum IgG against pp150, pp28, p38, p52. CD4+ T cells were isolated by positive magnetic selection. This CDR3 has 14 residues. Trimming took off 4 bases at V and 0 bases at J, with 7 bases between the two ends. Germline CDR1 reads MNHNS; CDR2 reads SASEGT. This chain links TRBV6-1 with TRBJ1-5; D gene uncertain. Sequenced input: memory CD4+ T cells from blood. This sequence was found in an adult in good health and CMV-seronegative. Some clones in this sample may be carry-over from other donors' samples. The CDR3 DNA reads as TGTGCCAGCAGTGGGCGGCATAGCAATCAGCCCCAGCATTTT. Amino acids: CASSGRHSNQPQHF.